A selection of T cell receptor beta chains follows, all from one sample in a study of identical twins. TCRdb called the 5' RACE reads again in MiXCR, with one record for every CDR3 protein. This table has 210,000 or so distinct CDR3 sequences, around 6.8% appearing once. The same sample was also studied in work on yellow fever vaccine responses in identical twins.

The sample comprised memory (CD45RO+) T cells sorted from blood. The receptors stem from a woman between 18 and 29 years old in good health. Each CDR3 is given with its conserved first and last residue.

j_call | v_call | cdr3_aa
TRBJ2-1 | TRBV2 | CASSEGGIVDEQFF
TRBJ2-7 | TRBV25-1 | CASSGGDSEQYF
TRBJ2-4 | TRBV7-9 | CASSSVTRGKNIQYF
TRBJ2-7 | TRBV6-1 | CASSEAPGAFYEQYF
TRBJ1-1 | TRBV20-1 | CSARDRSGTHMAFF
TRBJ2-1 | TRBV4-3 | CASSQEGQGSYNEQFF
TRBJ1-6 | TRBV25-1 | CASSEPRPGTGISPLHF
TRBJ1-1 | TRBV28 | CAAKLEALGTEAFF
TRBJ1-1 | TRBV28 | CASSLGQGSYGFEAFF
TRBJ2-1 | TRBV24-1 | CATSIAGGYNEQFF
TRBJ2-2 | TRBV10-3 | CAIGGQGAPGELFF
TRBJ1-4 | TRBV5-1 | CASSFSDRASEKLFF
TRBJ1-1 | TRBV29-1 | CSVKDSGMNTEAFF
TRBJ2-5 | TRBV6-1 | CASSAAGPEETQYF
TRBJ2-1 | TRBV4-2 | CASSQDGTEKFF
TRBJ2-1 | TRBV6-5 | CASSYSGTHNEQFF
TRBJ1-1 | TRBV7-3 | CASSLRRVNMNTEAFF
TRBJ2-7 | TRBV5-1 | CASSLRQAGEQYF